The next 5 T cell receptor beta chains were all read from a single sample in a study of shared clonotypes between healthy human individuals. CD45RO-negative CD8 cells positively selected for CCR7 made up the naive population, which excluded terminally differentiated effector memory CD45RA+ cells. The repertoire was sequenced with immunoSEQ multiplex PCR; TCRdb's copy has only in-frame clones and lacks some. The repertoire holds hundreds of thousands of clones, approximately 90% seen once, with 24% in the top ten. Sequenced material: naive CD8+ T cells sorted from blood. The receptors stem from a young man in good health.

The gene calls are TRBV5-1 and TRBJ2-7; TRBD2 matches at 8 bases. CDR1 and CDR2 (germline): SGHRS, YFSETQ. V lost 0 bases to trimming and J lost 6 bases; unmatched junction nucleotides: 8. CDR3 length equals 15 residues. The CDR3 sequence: CASSLVLTSESEQYF. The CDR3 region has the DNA TGCGCCAGCAGCTTGGTTTTGACTAGCGAATCCGAGCAGTACTTC.

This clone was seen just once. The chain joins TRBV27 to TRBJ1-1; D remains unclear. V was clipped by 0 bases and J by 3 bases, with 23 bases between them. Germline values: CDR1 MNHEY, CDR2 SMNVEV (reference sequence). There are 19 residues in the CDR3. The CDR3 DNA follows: TGTGCCAGCAGTTTATCAAGAGATAGGAATAGGGTCGGGGACACTGAAGCTTTCTTT. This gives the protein CASSLSRDRNRVGDTEAFF.

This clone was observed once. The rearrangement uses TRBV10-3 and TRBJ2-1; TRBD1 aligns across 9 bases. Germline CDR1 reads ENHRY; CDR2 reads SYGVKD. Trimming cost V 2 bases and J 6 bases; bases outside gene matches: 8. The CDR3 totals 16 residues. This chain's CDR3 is CAISEGGTGFSNEQFF. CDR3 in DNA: TGTGCCATCAGTGAGGGGGGGACAGGGTTTTCCAATGAGCAGTTCTTC.

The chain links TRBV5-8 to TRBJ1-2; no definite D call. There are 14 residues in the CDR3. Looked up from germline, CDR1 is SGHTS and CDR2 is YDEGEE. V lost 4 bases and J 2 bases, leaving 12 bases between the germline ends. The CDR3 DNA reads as TGTGCCAGCAGCCCGGCCGCAGTAAACTATGGCTACACCTTC. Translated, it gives CASSPAAVNYGYTF.

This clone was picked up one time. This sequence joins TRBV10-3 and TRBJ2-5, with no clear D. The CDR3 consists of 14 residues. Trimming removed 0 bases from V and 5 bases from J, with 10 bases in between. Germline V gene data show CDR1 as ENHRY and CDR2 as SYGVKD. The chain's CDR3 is CAISESISRETQYF. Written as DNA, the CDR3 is TGTGCCATCAGTGAGTCGATTAGCAGGGAGACCCAGTACTTC.